This T cell receptor beta chain was sequenced for a study of shared clonotypes between healthy human individuals. Assay used: immunoSEQ multiplex PCR; TCRdb lists only in-frame clones, some missing. The repertoire holds roughly 660,000 clones, with roughly 88% as singletons. With respect to this clone: The antigen remains unidentified.

CDR1 is MGHDK and CDR2 is SYGVNS in the germline V gene. With 3 bases removed from V and 3 bases from J, the gap between germline ends came to 3 bases. This CDR3 contains 11 residues. Findings and limits, study-wide: Clonotypes which were not shared had lower generation probabilities than clonotypes that all four donors shared.

Sample: memory CD8+ T cells from PBMCs. Subset in this sample: CD45RO+ cells pooled with CCR7-negative TemRA cells. V is TRBV25-1 and J is TRBJ2-7; D uncertain. This receptor was taken from a man aged 18 to 30 in good health. Some clones in this sample may be carry-over from other donors' samples. CDR3: CASSDVYEQYF. In DNA form, the CDR3 reads TGTGCCAGCAGTGACGTCTACGAGCAGTACTTC.